Below, 3 T cell receptor beta chains from the same sample are listed, as sequenced in a study of blood T cell repertoires in COVID-19. Libraries were prepared by immunoSEQ multiplex PCR; TCRdb keeps only in-frame clonotypes and omits some of them. This sample yields hundreds of thousands of clones, of which about 89% are seen a single time; more than 5% belongs to the top ten. Source material: peripheral blood. Receptor source: a woman aged 50 to 65 with COVID-19, enrolled during active disease.

The V and J genes are TRBV20-1 and TRBJ1-3, with D hard to call. The CDR3 runs to 11 residues. The germline V gene has CDR1 DFQATT and CDR2 SNEGSKA (reference sequence). V lost 6 bases, J lost 3 bases, and 6 bases lay in between. DNA for the CDR3: TGCAGTGCCAAGCTTGGAAACACCATATATTTT. Translated, it gives CSAKLGNTIYF.

V and J are TRBV5-1 and TRBJ2-2; 14 bases fit TRBD2. J lost 8 bases, V lost 5 bases, and 11 bases had no gene match. There are 17 residues in the CDR3. CDR1 is SGHRS and CDR2 is YFSETQ in the germline V gene. In DNA, the CDR3 is TGCGCCAGCAGTTTTACCGGGACTAGCGGGAGAAGAGGGGAGCTGTTTTTT. The encoded protein is CASSFTGTSGRRGELFF.

V gene TRBV9 combines with J gene TRBJ2-2; 9 nucleotides align to TRBD2. V was pared by 2 bases and J by 4 bases, with 6 bases of the junction left unmatched. The CDR3 consists of 16 residues. Germline loops: CDR1 SGDLS, CDR2 YYNGEE. This CDR3 is CASSVALAGATGELFF. In DNA, the CDR3 is TGTGCCAGCAGCGTGGCGTTAGCGGGGGCCACCGGGGAGCTGTTTTTT.